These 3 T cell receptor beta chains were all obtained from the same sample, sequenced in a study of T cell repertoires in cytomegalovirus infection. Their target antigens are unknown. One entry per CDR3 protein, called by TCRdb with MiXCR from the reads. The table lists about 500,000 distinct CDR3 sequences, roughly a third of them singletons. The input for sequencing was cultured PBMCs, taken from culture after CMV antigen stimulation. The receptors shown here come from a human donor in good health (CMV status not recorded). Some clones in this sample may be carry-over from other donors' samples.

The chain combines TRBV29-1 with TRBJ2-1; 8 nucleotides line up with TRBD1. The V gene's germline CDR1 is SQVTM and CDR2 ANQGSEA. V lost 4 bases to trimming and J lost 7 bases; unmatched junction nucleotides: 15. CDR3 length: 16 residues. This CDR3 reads CSVALQQGEGSNEQFF. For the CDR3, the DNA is TGCAGCGTTGCTCTCCAACAGGGGGAAGGCTCGAATGAGCAGTTCTTC.

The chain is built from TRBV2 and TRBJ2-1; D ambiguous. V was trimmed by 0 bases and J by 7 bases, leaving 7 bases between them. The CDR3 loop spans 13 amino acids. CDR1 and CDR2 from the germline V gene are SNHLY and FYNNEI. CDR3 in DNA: TGTGCCAGCAGTGAAGCCCACGGGAATGAGCAGTTCTTC. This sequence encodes CASSEAHGNEQFF.

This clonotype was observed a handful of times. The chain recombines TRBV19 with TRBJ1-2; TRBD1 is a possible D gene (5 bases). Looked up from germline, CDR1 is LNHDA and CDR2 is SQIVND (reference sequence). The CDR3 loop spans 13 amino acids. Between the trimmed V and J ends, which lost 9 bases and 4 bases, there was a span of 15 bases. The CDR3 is CASRRESIYGYTF. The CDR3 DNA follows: TGTGCCAGCCGCAGGGAATCTATCTATGGCTACACCTTC.